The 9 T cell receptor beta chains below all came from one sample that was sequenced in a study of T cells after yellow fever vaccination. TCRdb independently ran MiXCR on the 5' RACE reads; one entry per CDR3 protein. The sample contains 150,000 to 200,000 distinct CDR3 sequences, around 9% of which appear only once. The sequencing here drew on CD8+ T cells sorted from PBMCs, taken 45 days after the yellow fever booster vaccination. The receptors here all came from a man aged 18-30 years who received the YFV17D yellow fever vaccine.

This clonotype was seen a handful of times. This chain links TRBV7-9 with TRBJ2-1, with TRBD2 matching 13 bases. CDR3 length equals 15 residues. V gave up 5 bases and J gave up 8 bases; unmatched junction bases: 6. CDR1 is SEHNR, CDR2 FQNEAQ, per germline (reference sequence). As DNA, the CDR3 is TGTGCCAGCAGCGTGACTAGCGGGGGGCCCCATGAGCAGTTCTTC. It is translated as CASSVTSGGPHEQFF.

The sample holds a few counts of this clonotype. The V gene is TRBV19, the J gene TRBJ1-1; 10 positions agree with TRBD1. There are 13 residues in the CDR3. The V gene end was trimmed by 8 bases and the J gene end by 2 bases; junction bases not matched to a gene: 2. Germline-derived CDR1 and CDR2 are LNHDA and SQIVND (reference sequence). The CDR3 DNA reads TGTGCCAGTGGACAGGGGGTAAACACTGAAGCTTTCTTT. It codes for CASGQGVNTEAFF.

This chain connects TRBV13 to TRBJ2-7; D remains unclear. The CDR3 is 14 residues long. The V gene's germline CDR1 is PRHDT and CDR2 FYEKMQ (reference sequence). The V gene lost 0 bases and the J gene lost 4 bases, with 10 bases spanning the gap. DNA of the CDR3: TGTGCCAGCAGCTTAGGCTCCCGAGAGTACGAGCAGTACGTC. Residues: CASSLGSREYEQYV.

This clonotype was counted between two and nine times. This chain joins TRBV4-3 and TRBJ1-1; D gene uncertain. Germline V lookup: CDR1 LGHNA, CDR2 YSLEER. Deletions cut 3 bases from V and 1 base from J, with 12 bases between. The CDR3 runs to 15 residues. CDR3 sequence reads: CASSQAYSRNTEAFF. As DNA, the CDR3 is TGCGCCAGCAGCCAGGCCTACTCTAGGAACACTGAAGCTTTCTTT.

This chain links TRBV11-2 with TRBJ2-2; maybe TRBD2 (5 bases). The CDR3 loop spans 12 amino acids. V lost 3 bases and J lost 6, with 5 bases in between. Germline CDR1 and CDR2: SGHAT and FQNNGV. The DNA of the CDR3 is TGTGCCAGCAGCTTCGGGGCCGGGGAGCTGTTTTTT. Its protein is CASSFGAGELFF.

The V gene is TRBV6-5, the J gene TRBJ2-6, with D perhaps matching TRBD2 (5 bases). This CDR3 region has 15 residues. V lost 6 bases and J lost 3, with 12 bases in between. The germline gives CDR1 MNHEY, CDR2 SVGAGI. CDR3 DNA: TGTGCCAGCAGCCTAGGGAGAGTTGGGGCCAACGTCCTGACTTTC. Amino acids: CASSLGRVGANVLTF.

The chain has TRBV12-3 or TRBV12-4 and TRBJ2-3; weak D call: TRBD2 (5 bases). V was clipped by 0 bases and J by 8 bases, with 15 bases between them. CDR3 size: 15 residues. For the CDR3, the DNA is TGTGCCAGCAGTTTAGCGCGGGTGGACGGCGGTACGCAGTATTTT. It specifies CASSLARVDGGTQYF.

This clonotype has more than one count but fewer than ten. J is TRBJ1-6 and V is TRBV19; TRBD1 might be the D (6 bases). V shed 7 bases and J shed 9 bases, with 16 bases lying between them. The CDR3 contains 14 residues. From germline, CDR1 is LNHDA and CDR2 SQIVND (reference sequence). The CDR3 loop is CASTPGGAGSPLHF. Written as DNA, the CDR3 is TGTGCCAGTACCCCTGGGGGCGCGGGTTCACCCCTCCACTTT.

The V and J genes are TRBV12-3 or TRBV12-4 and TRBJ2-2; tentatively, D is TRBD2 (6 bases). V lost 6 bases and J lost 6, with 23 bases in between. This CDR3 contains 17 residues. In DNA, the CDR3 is TGTGCCAGCAGCCGAAGGGACGGGAGTCGAAGGGCCGGGGAGCTGTTTTTT. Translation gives CASSRRDGSRRAGELFF.